The present TCR beta chain was sequenced within a study of molecular identifiers for immune sequencing clone quantification. Study in general: Across replicate runs, RNA obtained from around 20,000 or 100,000 naive CD8 cells was divided into five, with four undergoing sequencing. Study-wide results and caveats: Jurkat TCR RNA spiked in from one cell could reportedly be detected among one million naive cells.

The CDR3 is 14 amino acids. Germline V gene data show CDR1 as MDHEN and CDR2 as SYDVKM. Bulk TCR library preparation followed previously described methods with listed TCR primers. TCRdb ran MiXCR on the PCR reads and lists one entry per CDR3 protein. Here the sample spans over 8,000 distinct CDR3 sequences, around a fifth being singletons. As regards this clonotype: Its antigen remains unidentified. A single base separates this from a much larger clone, so it may be a read error.

Naive CD8 T cells were sorted, and the gate applied was CD8+CD4-CCR7+CD45RA+. The rearrangement uses TRBV28 and TRBJ1-1, with D perhaps matching TRBD1 (5 bases). Sequenced input: naive CD8+ T cells from blood, with Jurkat cell RNA spiked in. The subset is: FACS-sorted CD8+CD4-CCR7+CD45RA+ naive T cells. This clonotype originated in a human donor in good health. Some libraries in this study had Jurkat cell RNA spiked in. The CDR3 loop reads CASSLVWGNTKAFF. CDR3 DNA sequence: TGTGCCAGCAGTTTGGTTTGGGGGAACACTAAAGCTTTCTTT.